This entry lists 22 T cell receptor beta chains sequenced from one sample in a study of HIV-infected children after antiretroviral therapy interruption. RNA-based 3' RACE libraries used unique molecular identifiers. TCRdb re-called the 3' RACE reads through MiXCR, storing one row per CDR3 protein. Of 90,000 or so distinct CDR3 sequences listed, roughly 6.4% are singletons. Treatment of the sample: PENTA 11 planned treatment interruption arm or continuous ART arm. The sample consisted of CD45RA+ CD4+ T cells from PBMCs, pooled from several time points, taken from a donor given antiretroviral therapy, either interrupted or continuous. The subset was: naive CD4+ CD45RA+ CD45RO- T cells. These receptors came from a pool of human donors with HIV.

This clonotype was seen a few times. The chain is built from TRBV5-1 and TRBJ2-5, with D possibly matching TRBD1 (6 bases). There are 14 residues in the CDR3. Germline CDR1 and CDR2: SGHRS and YFSETQ. The V end lost 0 bases, the J end lost 3 bases, and 9 bases lay between the germline ends. CDR3: CASSLAQGEETQYF. The DNA of the CDR3 is TGCGCCAGCAGCTTGGCACAGGGAGAAGAGACCCAGTACTTC.

This clonotype was observed many times. The V and J genes are TRBV20-1 and TRBJ2-4; the D gene is possibly TRBD2 (5 bases). Germline CDR1 reads DFQATT; CDR2 reads SNEGSKA (reference sequence). V was cut by 1 base and J by 7 bases, with 11 bases left in between. There are 13 residues in the CDR3. This chain's CDR3 is CSARGGPANIQYF. The CDR3 nucleotides are TGCAGTGCTAGAGGAGGGCCCGCGAACATTCAGTACTTC.

This clonotype was found many times. The chain recombines TRBV19 with TRBJ2-1; D unresolved. The CDR3 runs to 16 residues. Trimming stripped 3 bases from V and 2 bases from J, with 14 bases between. Germline assignment: CDR1 LNHDA and CDR2 SQIVND (reference sequence). The CDR3 is CASSIKGNEPYNEQFF. The CDR3 DNA sequence: TGTGCCAGTAGTATCAAGGGAAACGAGCCCTACAATGAGCAGTTCTTC.

The chain has TRBV4-1 and TRBJ1-3; D uncertain. Germline assignment: CDR1 MGHRA and CDR2 YSYEKL. Trimming left V 0 bases short and J 0 bases short, with 6 bases between. This CDR3 comprises 15 residues. The CDR3 DNA sequence: TGCGCCAGCAGCCAAGAAGTGAGCTCTGGAAACACCATATATTTT. Translated, it gives CASSQEVSSGNTIYF.

The table lists this clonotype with many counts. The CDR3 sequence: CASSLGRGTEAFF. CDR3 DNA sequence: TGTGCCAGCAGCTTAGGAAGGGGAACTGAAGCTTTCTTT. The chain combines TRBV11-2 with TRBJ1-1; D possibly corresponds to TRBD1 (5 bases). V was trimmed by 1 base and J by 5 bases, leaving 8 bases between them. The CDR3 covers 13 residues. In germline, CDR1 is SGHAT, CDR2 FQNNGV.

This clonotype was recorded many times. The J gene is TRBJ2-6, the V gene TRBV5-4; 10 bases are shared with TRBD1. V was pared by 4 bases and J by 2 bases, with 3 bases of the junction left unmatched. CDR1 and CDR2 (germline): SGHNT, YYREEE (reference sequence). This CDR3 spans 16 amino acids. CDR3 nucleotide sequence: TGTGCCAGCAGCGTGACAGGGGGCGCTGGGGCCAACGTCCTGACTTTC. This sequence encodes CASSVTGGAGANVLTF. Supplemented by reference TRBV5-4 and TRBJ2-6, the full variable domain reads ETGVTQSPTHLIKTRGQQVTLRCSSQSGHNTVSWYQQALGQGPQFIFQYYREEENGRGNFPPRFSGLQFPNYSSELNVNALELDDSALYLCASSVTGGAGANVLTFGAGSRLTVL.

This clonotype has ten or more counts. The rearrangement links TRBV12-3 or TRBV12-4 to TRBJ1-1; no reliable D call. The CDR3 runs to 13 residues. The ends were cut back, 0 bases at V and 7 bases at J, with 9 bases in the middle. CDR3: CASSLAPPGEAFF. CDR3 bases: TGTGCCAGCAGTTTAGCTCCTCCGGGTGAAGCTTTCTTT.

In this sample, this clonotype turned up many times. V gene TRBV9 combines with J gene TRBJ1-4; D not resolved. This CDR3 region has 14 residues. Germline values: CDR1 SGDLS, CDR2 YYNGEE. V was clipped by 1 base and J by 6 bases, with 10 bases between them. Written as DNA, the CDR3 is TGTGCCAGCAGCGTAATGGCGATGGATGAAAAACTGTTTTTT. Translation: CASSVMAMDEKLFF.

The chain combines TRBV6-2 or TRBV6-3 with TRBJ1-3, with D unresolved. This CDR3 spans 16 amino acids. V lost 1 base to trimming and J lost 0 bases, with 10 bases between them. Germline V gene lookup returns CDR1 MNHEY and CDR2 SVGEGT. The DNA for the CDR3 is TGTGCCAGCAGTTACTTTTCTAAAGGCTCTGGAAACACCATATATTTT. It codes for CASSYFSKGSGNTIYF.

V usage is TRBV27 and J usage is TRBJ1-5; unclear D gene. The CDR3 runs 14 residues. Trimming shortened V by 7 bases and J by 6 bases, and 16 bases separated the two germline ends. Germline-derived CDR1 and CDR2 are MNHEY and SMNVEV (reference sequence). The CDR3 is CASTRTEGGQPQHF. The CDR3 DNA sequence: TGTGCCAGCACCCGTACAGAGGGTGGTCAGCCCCAGCATTTT.

The J gene is TRBJ2-2, the V gene TRBV12-3 or TRBV12-4; 7 positions match TRBD1. After removal of 8 bases from V and 5 bases from J, the junction contained 8 bases not matched to a gene. The CDR3 has 14 amino acids. CDR3 sequence: CASFNRQGTGELFF. CDR3 coding DNA: TGTGCCAGCTTTAATCGACAGGGAACCGGGGAGCTGTTTTTT.

This clonotype occurred a few times. The rearrangement links TRBV5-1 to TRBJ2-7; 9 positions agree with TRBD1. The CDR3 has 17 residues. CDR1 and CDR2 from the germline V gene are SGHRS and YFSETQ. J lost 0 bases, V lost 2 bases, and 9 bases had no gene match. The CDR3 spells CASSFLIGTGSSYEQYF. Here the CDR3 DNA reads TGCGCCAGCAGCTTTCTGATTGGGACAGGGAGCTCCTACGAGCAGTACTTC.

This clonotype was picked up many times. The chain has TRBV20-1 and TRBJ2-3; no reliable D call. The V end was cut by 1 base, the J end by 4 bases, with 12 bases between. Germline assignment: CDR1 DFQATT and CDR2 SNEGSKA (reference sequence). The CDR3 extends over 14 amino acids. The chain's CDR3 is CSARGYSYSDTQYF. The CDR3 DNA is TGCAGTGCTAGAGGGTACAGTTACTCAGATACGCAGTATTTT.

V is TRBV11-2 and J is TRBJ2-1; 7 bases align to TRBD1. The CDR3 runs to 14 residues. The ends lost 1 base at V and 10 bases at J; junction bases unmatched: 7. Germline V gives CDR1 SGHAT, CDR2 FQNNGV. In nucleotides, the CDR3 is TGTGCCAGCAGCTTAGTCAGGGGGATGCAGGAGCAGTTCTTC. Amino acid sequence: CASSLVRGMQEQFF.

This clonotype was picked up many times. The chain is built from TRBV12-3 or TRBV12-4 and TRBJ2-7; the D gene is possibly TRBD1 (6 bases). The CDR3 totals 15 residues. V shed 5 bases and J shed 4 bases, with 18 bases lying between them. As DNA, the CDR3 is TGTGCCAGCAGTCGATCTCAGGGGCTCGGGTACGAGCAGTACTTC. Amino acid sequence: CASSRSQGLGYEQYF.

This clonotype has at least ten counts. The J gene is TRBJ2-1, the V gene TRBV12-3 or TRBV12-4, with D uncertain. CDR3 length: 15 residues. The ends were cut back, 2 bases at V and 5 bases at J, with 13 bases in the middle. The CDR3 nucleotides are TGTGCCAGCAGTTTATCAAGTGGATTCCACAATGAGCAGTTCTTC. It is translated as CASSLSSGFHNEQFF.

This chain uses TRBV12-3 or TRBV12-4 with TRBJ1-6, with 10 bases that match TRBD1. The CDR3 consists of 16 residues. Trimming cost V 5 bases and J 8 bases; bases outside gene matches: 9. The CDR3: CASSRYTGTGDSPLHF. Written as DNA, the CDR3 is TGTGCCAGCAGTCGATACACCGGGACAGGGGATTCACCCCTCCACTTT.

The J gene is TRBJ2-1, the V gene TRBV20-1; TRBD1 or TRBD2 may be the D gene (5 bases each). V gave up 4 bases and J gave up 4 bases, with 23 bases separating them. The CDR3 consists of 17 residues. Germline V gives CDR1 DFQATT, CDR2 SNEGSKA (reference sequence). CDR3 sequence reads: CSATGTSMLSSYNEQFF. DNA for the CDR3: TGCAGTGCTACCGGGACCAGTATGTTATCTTCATACAATGAGCAGTTCTTC.

This clonotype was recorded a few times. The CDR3: CASSFSNVQYF. CDR3 coding DNA: TGTGCCAGCAGCTTCTCTAACGTGCAGTACTTC. The chain combines TRBV6-1 with TRBJ2-7, with D hard to call. Germline CDR1 is MNHNS and CDR2 is SASEGT. V gave up 6 bases and J gave up 9 bases, with 12 bases separating them. The CDR3 length is 11 residues.

This clonotype was seen only a few times. The rearrangement uses TRBV6-5 and TRBJ1-1, with D maybe TRBD1 (5 bases). V dropped 0 bases and J dropped 0 bases, with 8 bases sitting between them. The CDR3 is made up of 15 amino acids. Looked up from germline, CDR1 is MNHEY and CDR2 is SVGAGI. CDR3 sequence reads: CASSYSLGLNTEAFF. CDR3 DNA: TGTGCCAGCAGTTACTCCTTGGGGCTGAACACTGAAGCTTTCTTT.

This clonotype was seen a few times. The V and J genes are TRBV10-3 and TRBJ2-3; weak D call: TRBD2 (5 bases). Trimming took off 10 bases at V and 0 bases at J, with 14 bases between the two ends. The germline gives CDR1 ENHRY, CDR2 SYGVKD. CDR3 size: 14 residues. The CDR3 DNA is TGTGCCACCAGCCGGACGGGGAGCACAGATACGCAGTATTTT. Amino acids: CATSRTGSTDTQYF.

This clonotype was picked up many times. A junction end diverges from the germline sequence, so it may reflect a read error. The V and J genes are TRBV12-3 or TRBV12-4 and TRBJ2-4; 7 bases agree with TRBD1. The CDR3 spans 15 residues. The CDR3 here is CASSLGDSSQNTLYF. As DNA, the CDR3 is TGTGCCAGCAGTTTAGGGGACAGTAGTCAAAACACCTTGTACTTT.